Listed here is a single T cell receptor (beta chain). What it recognizes is unknown. These data originate in a study of shared clonotypes between healthy human individuals. Study-wide background: CD4 naive cells filled three plates per donor, CD4 memory three, CD8 naive two and CD8 memory one.

CD8 cells classed as naive were CD45RO-negative and positively selected for CCR7, excluding terminally differentiated effector memory CD45RA+ cells. Study outcomes and limitations: Generation probabilities were higher for clonotypes shared across all four sorted-subset donors than for unshared ones.

Approximately 30,000 T cell genomes (roughly 190 ng DNA) went into each sorted-subset replicate. Sequencing used immunoSEQ multiplex PCR; TCRdb keeps in-frame clones, though not all of them. This table holds approximately 720,000 clones, around 92% found once. Sequenced input: naive CD8+ T cells sorted from blood. The clonotype originates from a young man in good health.

In DNA, the CDR3 is TGTGCCAGCAGGCCAGGGGGTTTGAACACTGAAGCTTTCTTT. Translated, it gives CASRPGGLNTEAFF. V is TRBV6-5 and J is TRBJ1-1, with 7 bases matching TRBD1. There are 14 residues in the CDR3. The V and J ends lost 6 bases and 0 bases, in that order; junction bases with no gene match: 4. The germline CDR1 and CDR2 sequences are MNHEY and SVGAGI.